The 30 T cell receptor beta chains in this list originate from one sample, sequenced in a study of Graves' ophthalmopathy and Graves' hyperthyroidism. RNA transcripts yielded amplified TCR beta CDR3 regions. HTBI-primed first-round RT-PCR preceded second-round multiplex PCR. TCRdb re-analysed the multiplex PCR reads in MiXCR, keeping a single row per CDR3 protein. The table lists about 380,000 distinct CDR3 sequences, over 15% of them singletons. Sequencing was performed on peripheral blood. These receptors all stem from a woman aged 18-29 years with stable Graves' hyperthyroidism.

V gene TRBV28 combines with J gene TRBJ1-2, with D possibly matching TRBD1 (5 bases). V was cut by 6 bases and J by 4 bases, with 18 bases left in between. Germline V gene sequence: CDR1 MDHEN, CDR2 SYDVKM. The CDR3 is 15 amino acids. Here the CDR3 reads CASRRWGRGSYGYTF. For the CDR3, the DNA is TGTGCCAGCAGGCGGTGGGGTCGGGGGTCCTATGGCTACACCTTC.

The table lists this clonotype with many counts. J is TRBJ2-5 and V is TRBV7-9; maybe TRBD2 (6 bases). The germline V and J ends were trimmed by 3 bases and 12 bases, with 14 bases remaining between them. This CDR3 is built from 12 residues. In germline, CDR1 is SEHNR, CDR2 FQNEAQ (reference sequence). The CDR3 is CASSFEAGTEYF. The CDR3, as DNA: TGTGCCAGCAGCTTCGAGGCCGGGACTGAGTACTTC.

The chain joins TRBV5-1 to TRBJ1-1; TRBD1 matches 7 bases. J was trimmed by 5 bases and V by 3 bases; bases with no gene match: 7. CDR1 SGHRS and CDR2 YFSETQ come from the germline V gene. The CDR3 is 14 residues long. CDR3 nucleotide sequence: TGCGCCAGCAGCTGCAGGGCAGGGGGAACTGAAGCTTTCTTT. Its protein product is CASSCRAGGTEAFF.

This clonotype was detected only a few times. J is TRBJ2-2 and V is TRBV6-5, with D possibly called TRBD1 or TRBD2 (7 bases each). This CDR3 region has 15 residues. Germline CDR1 reads MNHEY; CDR2 reads SVGAGI. Trimming removed 2 bases at V and 6 bases at J, with 13 bases between. The CDR3 protein is CASSYGQGGSGELFF. For the CDR3, the DNA is TGTGCCAGCAGTTACGGCCAGGGGGGGTCCGGGGAGCTGTTTTTT.

This clonotype appeared many times. The chain is built from TRBV24-1 and TRBJ1-1; perhaps TRBD1 as D (5 bases). CDR3 length: 13 residues. V lost 5 bases, J lost 6 bases, and 12 bases lay in between. Germline values: CDR1 KGHDR, CDR2 SFDVKD. The CDR3 reads CATSGGGTAEAFF. The DNA of the CDR3 is TGTGCCACCAGTGGGGGGGGGACGGCTGAAGCTTTCTTT.

Points on this clonotype: A much larger clone differs by one base, so this may be a read error. Since the CDR3 does not end with the conserved phenylalanine or tryptophan, this likely comes from a read error. The chain has TRBV9 and TRBJ2-5; 7 bases fit TRBD1. CDR1 is SGDLS and CDR2 is YYNGEE in the germline V gene. There are 15 residues in the CDR3. Trimming removed 0 bases from V and 5 bases from J; junction bases left unmatched: 7. DNA for the CDR3: TGTGCCAGCAGCGTAGGGGACAGTGATAGGGAGACCCAGTACCTC. It translates to CASSVGDSDRETQYL.

This clonotype has at least ten counts. This chain links TRBV19 with TRBJ1-1; possibly TRBD1 for D (5 bases). The CDR3 runs 14 residues. CDR1 is LNHDA and CDR2 is SQIVND in the germline V gene (reference sequence). Trimming left V 10 bases short and J 1 base short, with 16 bases between. CDR3 bases: TGTGCCAATCCAGGGTGCAAATCGAACACTGAAGCTTTCTTT. Amino acid sequence: CANPGCKSNTEAFF.

This clonotype was observed many times. The chain links TRBV11-2 to TRBJ2-5; the D gene is possibly TRBD2 (5 bases). Germline V CDR1 and CDR2: SGHAT, FQNNGV. V lost 0 bases and J 5 bases, leaving 19 bases between the germline ends. CDR3 size: 17 residues. The chain's CDR3 is CASSLDQTTAGIETQYF. The CDR3 region has the DNA TGTGCCAGCAGCTTAGATCAAACGACGGCGGGTATTGAGACCCAGTACTTC.

This chain connects TRBV6-1 to TRBJ1-2; TRBD1 might be the D (5 bases). Between the trimmed V and J ends, which lost 4 bases and 3 bases, there was a span of 9 bases. The CDR3 has 13 amino acids. Per the germline V gene, CDR1 is MNHNS and CDR2 is SASEGT. Written as DNA, the CDR3 is TGTGCCAGCAGTGCAGGGTCGGACTATGGCTACACCTTC. Protein sequence: CASSAGSDYGYTF.

This clonotype was counted at least ten times. The gene calls are TRBV12-3 or TRBV12-4 and TRBJ2-5, with 7 bases aligning to TRBD2. The CDR3 is 13 residues long. The trim removed 4 bases at V and 1 base at J, leaving 0 bases unmatched. The CDR3 protein is CASSWTSQETQYF. The DNA for the CDR3 is TGTGCCAGCAGTTGGACTAGCCAAGAGACCCAGTACTTC.

The table lists this clonotype with many counts. The CDR3 coding sequence is TGTGCCAGCAGCTTACTTGCGTCTAGGGAAGAGACCCAGTACTTC. This translates into CASSLLASREETQYF. V is TRBV7-3 and J is TRBJ2-5, with D unclear. The CDR3 runs 15 residues. Germline lookup yields CDR1 SGHTA and CDR2 FQGTGA. The V end was cut by 2 bases, the J end by 3 bases, with 13 bases between. Full variable domain (remainder filled in from reference TRBV7-3 and TRBJ2-5): GAGVSQTPSNKVTEKGKYVELRCDPISGHTALYWYRQSLGQGPEFLIYFQGTGAADDSGLPNDRFFAVRPEGSVSTLKIQRTERGDSAVYLCASSLLASREETQYFGPGTRLLVL.

The table lists this clonotype with many counts. This chain links TRBV12-3 or TRBV12-4 with TRBJ2-4, with 16 bases lining up with TRBD2. CDR3 length: 19 amino acids. J gave up 5 bases and V 6 bases, and 13 bases lay outside the gene matches. The CDR3 DNA reads TGTGCCAGCAGGCCCGGGACTAGCGGGGGGGCCGACTTCCAAAACATTCAGTACTTC. This encodes CASRPGTSGGADFQNIQYF.

There are many counts of this clonotype. The genes are TRBV24-1 and TRBJ2-7; 8 bases are a match to TRBD1. The CDR3 sequence is 14 residues long. J lost 4 bases, V lost 6 bases, and 7 bases had no gene match. Germline CDR1 and CDR2: KGHDR and SFDVKD. In nucleotides, the CDR3 is TGTGCCACCAGTCCCGGACAGGGAGGTTACGAGCAGTACTTC. This codes for CATSPGQGGYEQYF.

The chain employs TRBV24-1 and TRBJ2-5; TRBD1 agrees at 7 bases. This CDR3 contains 15 residues. Germline trimming cut 1 base from V and 3 bases from J; bases unmatched to any gene: 4. Germline lookup yields CDR1 KGHDR and CDR2 SFDVKD. CDR3 residues: CATSDLEGGEETQYF. In nucleotides, the CDR3 is TGTGCCACCAGTGATTTAGAAGGGGGCGAAGAGACCCAGTACTTC.

The V call is TRBV12-3 or TRBV12-4, the J call TRBJ1-1; TRBD1 aligns across 8 bases. V was pared by 1 base and J by 8 bases, with 9 bases of the junction left unmatched. This CDR3 comprises 15 residues. The CDR3 bases are TGTGCCAGCAGTTTAGGGGATAGGGGACAGGCGGAAGCTTTCTTT. Protein: CASSLGDRGQAEAFF.

This clonotype was seen a handful of times. Since a much larger clone is just one base distant, this may be a read error. The V and J genes are TRBV11-2 and TRBJ2-7; 9 bases map to TRBD1. CDR1 SGHAT and CDR2 FQNNGV come from the germline V gene. The CDR3 consists of 14 residues. DNA of the CDR3: TGTGTCAGTCGGTATCTGACAGGGGGTGACGAGCAGTACTTC. Its translation: CVSRYLTGGDEQYF.

This clonotype has a handful of counts. The V and J genes are TRBV19 and TRBJ1-1, with TRBD1 identical over 9 bases. Germline values: CDR1 LNHDA, CDR2 SQIVND (reference sequence). The CDR3 is 15 amino acids. Losses at the gene ends were 2 bases for V and 3 bases for J; bases not matched to a gene: 4. In DNA, the CDR3 is TGTGCCAGTAGTATAATGGGGACAGGGTACACTGAAGCTTTCTTT. Its protein product is CASSIMGTGYTEAFF.

The rearrangement uses TRBV6-1 and TRBJ2-5; 7 nucleotides match TRBD2. The CDR3 sequence is 15 residues long. Germline V CDR1 and CDR2: MNHNS, SASEGT. V gave up 7 bases and J gave up 3 bases; unmatched junction bases: 11. CDR3: CASNGAAGSEETQYF. The CDR3 nucleotides are TGTGCCAGCAACGGAGCAGCGGGATCGGAAGAGACCCAGTACTTC.

This clonotype was observed many times. This sequence joins TRBV10-3 and TRBJ2-5, with D tentatively TRBD2 (7 bases). The germline V and J ends were trimmed by 6 bases and 1 base, with 33 bases remaining between them. CDR3 length: 21 amino acids. Germline V lookup: CDR1 ENHRY, CDR2 SYGVKD. DNA of the CDR3: TGTGCCATCAGCCCTAGCTGGGGGGGGGCTTTCTCTGACCAAACCCAAGAGACCCAGTACTTC. Its translation is CAISPSWGGAFSDQTQETQYF.

This clonotype was recorded at least ten times. The CDR3 region has the DNA TGTGCCAGCAGTCCCCGAGAAGCGGGGGGTAACTACGAGCAGTACTTC. It encodes CASSPREAGGNYEQYF. V and J are TRBV6-2 or TRBV6-3 and TRBJ2-7, with 9 nucleotides matching TRBD2. The CDR3 has 16 residues. Germline V gene sequence: CDR1 MNHEY, CDR2 SVGEGT. After removal of 5 bases from V and 3 bases from J, the junction contained 11 bases not matched to a gene.

V and J are TRBV30 and TRBJ2-5; TRBD2 matches 8 bases. Looked up from germline, CDR1 is GTSNPN and CDR2 is SVGIG (reference sequence). The CDR3 sequence is 14 residues long. Unmatched junction bases numbered 8, after V lost 3 bases and J lost 5 bases. The CDR3 loop reads CAWSGGAGEETQYF. CDR3 bases: TGTGCCTGGAGCGGGGGGGCGGGGGAGGAGACCCAGTACTTC.

This clonotype showed up many times. This chain connects TRBV11-2 to TRBJ1-6; D is uncertain. V lost 1 base and J lost 6, with 4 bases in between. This CDR3 spans 13 amino acids. Germline assignment: CDR1 SGHAT and CDR2 FQNNGV. The CDR3 here is CASSLGGNSPLHF. Here the CDR3 DNA reads TGTGCCAGCAGCTTAGGGGGTAATTCACCCCTCCACTTT.

This clonotype was counted between two and nine times. One end of the junction does not line up with germline, which may come from a read error. The chain recombines TRBV12-3 or TRBV12-4 with TRBJ2-5; TRBD2 agrees at 7 bases. The CDR3 has 15 residues. The CDR3 protein is CASTISGEVREAQYF. CDR3 bases: TGTGCCAGCACCATAAGCGGGGAAGTGAGAGAGGCCCAGTACTTC.

This clonotype was recorded many times. The chain carries TRBV6-1 and TRBJ1-2; D is unresolved. With 2 bases removed from V and 5 bases from J, the gap between germline ends came to 6 bases. The germline gives CDR1 MNHNS, CDR2 SASEGT. The CDR3 loop spans 12 amino acids. CDR3 nucleotides: TGTGCCAGCAGTGAAACTGGATATGGCTACACCTTC. Translation gives CASSETGYGYTF.

This clonotype was seen repeatedly, ten times or more. The chain combines TRBV2 with TRBJ1-1; a weak D match, TRBD1 (6 bases). The V end lost 7 bases, the J end lost 5 bases, and 14 bases lay between the germline ends. Per germline, CDR1 SNHLY and CDR2 FYNNEI. The CDR3 runs 13 residues. The CDR3 region has the DNA TGTGCCAGCACGAGGGGGGGTGGGACTGAAGCTTTCTTT. Its protein is CASTRGGGTEAFF.

A few counts support this clonotype. This chain uses TRBV5-6 with TRBJ2-7; D is tentatively TRBD1 or TRBD2 (5 bases each). The germline CDR1 and CDR2 sequences are SGHDT and YYEEEE. The ends were cut back, 2 bases at V and 0 bases at J, with 18 bases in the middle. The CDR3 spans 17 residues. The CDR3 protein is CASSFSVGDGYSYEQYF. The CDR3 DNA reads as TGTGCCAGCAGCTTCTCGGTTGGGGACGGCTACTCCTACGAGCAGTACTTC. The full variable domain, its missing parts supplied by reference TRBV5-6 and TRBJ2-7, is DAGVTQSPTHLIKTRGQQVTLRCSPKSGHDTVSWYQQALGQGPQFIFQYYEEEERQRGNFPDRFSGHQFPNYSSELNVNALLLGDSALYLCASSFSVGDGYSYEQYFGPGTRLTVT.

In its sample, this clonotype was seen many times. The chain carries TRBV20-1 and TRBJ1-1; unclear D gene. Trimming stripped 5 bases from V and 3 bases from J, with 16 bases between. This CDR3 comprises 14 residues. From germline, CDR1 is DFQATT and CDR2 SNEGSKA (reference sequence). CDR3 DNA sequence: TGCAGTGCTCTGACCCCCCTCGGGCACACTGAAGCTTTCTTT. It is translated as CSALTPLGHTEAFF.

This clonotype has ten or more counts. The chain employs TRBV6-1 and TRBJ1-3; D is uncertain. This CDR3 is built from 15 residues. V dropped 2 bases and J dropped 2 bases, with 10 bases sitting between them. CDR1 and CDR2 from the germline V gene are MNHNS and SASEGT. CDR3 nucleotides: TGTGCCAGCAGTGAAATGGGCCAGGCTGGAAACACCATATATTTT. Translation gives CASSEMGQAGNTIYF.

The sample holds many counts of this clonotype. The CDR3 sequence is CASSSFQGSQETQYF. Written as DNA, the CDR3 is TGTGCCAGCAGCTCGTTTCAGGGGAGCCAAGAGACCCAGTACTTC. The rearrangement uses TRBV9 and TRBJ2-5; D might be TRBD1 (6 bases). Germline V CDR1 and CDR2: SGDLS, YYNGEE. The CDR3 runs 15 residues. The V end was cut by 4 bases, the J end by 1 base, with 14 bases between. Together with reference TRBV9 and TRBJ2-5, the CDR3 gives the full variable domain: DSGVTQTPKHLITATGQRVTLRCSPRSGDLSVYWYQQSLDQGLQFLIQYYNGEERAKGNILERFSAQQFPDLHSELNLSSLELGDSALYFCASSSFQGSQETQYFGPGTRLLVL.

This clonotype was observed many times. The V gene is TRBV12-5, the J gene TRBJ2-2; 11 nucleotides align to TRBD2. Germline trimming cut 3 bases from V and 1 base from J; bases unmatched to any gene: 1. Germline CDR1 and CDR2: LGHNT and FRNRAP. The CDR3 spans 16 residues. CDR3 DNA: TGTGCTAGTGGTTTTAGCGGGGGGGGGAACACCGGGGAGCTGTTTTTT. It codes for CASGFSGGGNTGELFF.